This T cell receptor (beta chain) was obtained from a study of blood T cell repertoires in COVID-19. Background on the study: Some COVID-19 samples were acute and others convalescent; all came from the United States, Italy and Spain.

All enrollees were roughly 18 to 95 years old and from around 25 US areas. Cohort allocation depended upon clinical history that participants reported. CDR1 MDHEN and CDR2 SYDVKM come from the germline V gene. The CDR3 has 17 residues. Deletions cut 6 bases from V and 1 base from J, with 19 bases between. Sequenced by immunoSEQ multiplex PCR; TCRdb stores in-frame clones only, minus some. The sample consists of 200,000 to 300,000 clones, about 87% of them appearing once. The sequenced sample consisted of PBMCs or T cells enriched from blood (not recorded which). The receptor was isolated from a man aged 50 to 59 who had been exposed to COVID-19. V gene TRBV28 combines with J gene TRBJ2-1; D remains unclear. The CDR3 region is CASSPIGAPLSYNEQFF. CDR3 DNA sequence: TGTGCCAGCAGCCCCATAGGCGCGCCACTATCCTACAATGAGCAGTTCTTC.